This T cell receptor beta chain was obtained from a study of neurological immune-mediated disorders (dated by TCRdb to the late 2010s). With respect to the entire study: Using UMI-based sequencing, the study compared peripheral blood TCR-beta repertoires from patients with HTLV-I-associated myelopathy (HAM/TSP), patients with multiple sclerosis, and healthy controls. The roughly 100 TCR-beta libraries covered PBMC samples along with longitudinal samples, technical triplicates, and paired sorted CD4+ and CD8+ T-cell subsets. The cohort was made up of 68 subjects, consisting of some 14 HAM/TSP patients, roughly 35 multiple sclerosis patients and around 20 healthy controls. General findings and caveats noted by the study authors: TCR clonal expansion was greatest in HAM/TSP patients and smallest in MS patients, who ranked below even healthy controls. Across subjects, expanded clones never shared an identical CDR3 amino acid sequence, which suggests that the TCR-beta repertoires in every group were private.

To synthesize cDNA, template-switch 5'RACE was performed with a primer carrying a 10-nucleotide random unique molecular identifier so that each TCR transcript was tagged. Over 190 million TCR-beta sequences, covering 15-18 subjects, were produced in each sequencing run. Total RNA was extracted with the RNeasy kit. Using the KAPA Real-time Library Amplification kit, TCR-beta VDJ regions were amplified with primers for the TCR constant region and the 5'RACE anchor. Sample indexes and Illumina adaptors were added in a first PCR, and a second PCR then increased library yield. The roughly 650 bp TCR product was size-selected on a 2% E-gel SizeSelection system after Ampure bead purification. Before pooling, libraries had their quality checked on a Bioanalyzer, their concentration measured with Qubit, and their quantity determined with the Kapa Library Quantification kit. An Illumina HiSeq 2500 sequenced the libraries paired-end 2 x 150 bp. To increase sequence diversity, about 25-30% phiX was spiked into each library pool. Per the authors' processing: The UMI-based MiGEC pipeline processed quality-filtered reads and removed over 90% of raw TCR sequences during error correction. VDJ genes were aligned to IMGT germline references, and clonotypes were defined by unique CDR3 amino acid sequence plus V-J genes. Clonal expansion, Shannon diversity and CDR3 relatedness were evaluated with VDJtools (CalcPairwiseDistances, ClusterSamples), while phylogenetic trees were built in CLCbio workbench. Using coefficient-of-variation modelling across technical triplicates, the study counted a clone as expanded if it had at least 8 unique UMIs. TCRdb reanalyzed the raw reads on its own, using fastp at Q25 for trimming and MiXCR for clone calling, and kept in-frame beta chains. Rows matching on CDR3 protein sequence are summarized as one entry with the most common DNA and genes. The V and J calls reflect TCRdb's pipeline rather than the authors' work. Present in this sample are roughly 22,000 distinct CDR3 sequences, around 6% of which were seen just once. The ten most abundant clones make up less than 50% of the sample.

In its sample, this clonotype was seen many times. No cognate antigen has been identified for it. It has no much larger one-base neighbor in the sample; base qualities were not kept. Healthy controls were blood bank volunteers in Maryland, USA. Sorted-subset TCR libraries were prepared from around 1 million sorted CD4+ or CD8+ T cells. Peripheral blood was subjected to Ficoll-Hypaque density gradient centrifugation to isolate PBMCs, which were then cryopreserved in liquid nitrogen. Paired sorted CD4+ and CD8+ subsets came from healthy controls, HAM/TSP patients and MS patients. The CDR3 starts with the cysteine, ends with the phenylalanine, and has 15 residues. CDR3 DNA is the only sequence kept; it has 45 bases, read in frame from the first base. V is trimmed back by 5 bases and J by 6 bases, and the junction contains 10 bases that no gene match accounts for. The germline V gene supplies CDR1 SGHDT and CDR2 YYEEEE.

The receptor was derived from a man between 18 and 35 years old in good health. This chain joins TRBV5-6 to TRBJ2-1, with 8 bases in between that match TRBD2. Sequencing was carried out using CD8+ T cells from blood. The CDR3 corresponds to CASSPPPGLANEQFF. The sequence in DNA is TGTGCCAGCAGTCCGCCTCCAGGACTAGCCAATGAGCAGTTCTTC.